This T cell receptor (beta chain) was sequenced during a study of Ad26.COV2.S vaccination and SARS-CoV-2 variants. The wider study: Once, or twice with 56 days between doses, Ad26.COV2.S was given intramuscularly. Notes on the study in general: Non-spike TCR breadth did not differ much between vaccine and placebo recipients. In vaccinated individuals, spike-specific CD8+ and CD4+ T cell responses reportedly displayed substantial breadth.

The junction had 6 bases not matched to a gene; V was cut back by 3 bases and J by 3 bases. Per germline, CDR1 SGHDT and CDR2 YYEEEE. The CDR3 is 15 amino acids. Comment on this clone: Its cognate antigen is unknown.

TCRdb's copy holds only in-frame clones and misses some; the assay was immunoSEQ multiplex PCR. The table records hundreds of thousands of clones, roughly 91% of them present only once. The sample's treatment: roughly 20 received Ad26.COV2.S at low or high dose, single or two shots; about five received placebo; per-sample allocation not given. Sampling was done on day 63 after the first vaccine or placebo injection. The material sequenced was peripheral blood, taken in a trial of Ad26.COV2.S vaccine versus placebo. The chain combines TRBV5-6 with TRBJ2-7; 10 bases line up with TRBD2. This sequence originates from a person between 18 and 59 years old who received the Ad26.COV2.S COVID-19 vaccine or a placebo. CDR3 residues: CASSYTSGAVYEQYF. In nucleotides, the CDR3 is TGTGCCAGCAGCTATACTAGCGGGGCCGTCTACGAGCAGTACTTC.